Presented here are 21 T cell receptor beta chains from one specimen sequenced in a study of glioma-infiltrating T cells. Amplification of TCR alpha and beta CDR3 regions from RNA used iRepertoire nested multiplex PCR. TCRdb used MiXCR to reprocess the multiplex PCR reads, holding one entry per CDR3 protein. The sample yields roughly 350,000 distinct CDR3 sequences, less than 50% seen once. What was sequenced was glioma tissue, nonneoplastic brain tissue, or PBMCs (not recorded which). The origin of the receptors is a human donor with low-grade glioma or glioblastoma, undergoing nonglioma brain surgery, or in good health (not recorded which).

The gene calls are TRBV28 and TRBJ2-1, with 8 bases matching TRBD1. The CDR3 spans 15 residues. CDR1 is MDHEN and CDR2 is SYDVKM in the germline V gene. With V trimmed by 5 bases and J by 6 bases, 9 bases remained unmatched. The CDR3 loop reads CASSRVTGGPNEQFF. The CDR3 nucleotides are TGTGCCAGCAGTAGAGTCACAGGGGGACCCAATGAGCAGTTCTTC.

V and J are TRBV20-1 and TRBJ2-7; 8 positions agree with TRBD1. V was clipped by 1 base and J by 3 bases; unmatched bases: 8. CDR3 size: 15 residues. The germline V gene encodes CDR1 DFQATT and CDR2 SNEGSKA (reference sequence). CDR3 in amino acids: CSARVGQGAYYEQYF. The CDR3 DNA reads as TGCAGTGCTAGAGTTGGGCAGGGGGCCTACTACGAGCAGTACTTC.

The chain recombines TRBV5-1 with TRBJ2-3, with D possibly being TRBD1 (6 bases). Germline V lookup: CDR1 SGHRS, CDR2 YFSETQ. The germline V and J ends were trimmed by 4 bases and 4 bases, with 16 bases remaining between them. This CDR3 comprises 15 residues. This chain's CDR3 is CASSRGTSEADTQYF. CDR3 DNA: TGCGCCAGCAGCCGAGGGACATCTGAGGCAGATACGCAGTATTTT.

This clonotype occurred a few times. The J gene is TRBJ2-1, the V gene TRBV28; tentative D call: TRBD2 (6 bases). Germline V gives CDR1 MDHEN, CDR2 SYDVKM. V was clipped by 6 bases and J by 0 bases, with 12 bases between them. CDR3 length equals 15 residues. The CDR3 region is CASRPRGSSYNEQFF. The CDR3 DNA is TGTGCCAGCAGGCCCCGGGGGAGCTCCTACAATGAGCAGTTCTTC.

The V call is TRBV7-3, the J call TRBJ1-2, with D unclear. Trimming cost V 7 bases and J 13 bases, with 25 bases left between them. This CDR3 is 14 amino acids long. Germline lookup yields CDR1 SGHTA and CDR2 FQGTGA. The CDR3 protein is CASIGPKIGEGSTF. CDR3 DNA sequence: TGTGCCAGCATAGGGCCGAAAATTGGGGAAGGAAGCACCTTC.

On this clonotype: No conserved phenylalanine or tryptophan is present at the end of the CDR3, so a read error is the likely explanation. The chain combines TRBV28 with TRBJ2-1, with a weak D call TRBD2 (7 bases). V lost 6 bases, J lost 8 bases, and 14 bases lay in between. This CDR3 spans 13 amino acids. Germline CDR1 reads MDHEN; CDR2 reads SYDVKM. CDR3 region: CASSLGGAYEQFL. The CDR3 DNA reads TGTGCCAGCAGCTTAGGGGGGGCCTATGAGCAGTTCCTC.

The chain combines TRBV11-1 with TRBJ2-3; D is uncertain. V dropped 5 bases and J dropped 10 bases, with 16 bases sitting between them. Germline V gives CDR1 SGHAT, CDR2 FQDESV (reference sequence). The CDR3 consists of 13 residues. The CDR3, as DNA: TGTGCCAGCAGCCGCGTGCCGGCAGAGTCGCAGTATTTT. It yields the protein CASSRVPAESQYF.

A word on this clonotype: A much larger clone lies one base from this, so it may be a read error. The chain is built from TRBV28 and TRBJ1-5; TRBD1 is a possible D gene (6 bases). Trimming removed 6 bases from V and 7 bases from J, with 16 bases in between. Germline V lookup: CDR1 MDHEN, CDR2 SYDVKM. CDR3 length: 14 residues. CDR3 coding DNA: TGTGCCAGCAGCCTGGGGGCCAATGGCCAGCCCCAGCATTTT. As protein: CASSLGANGQPQHF.

Of note for this clonotype: Germline is not matched at one junction end, which may reflect a read error. This chain joins TRBV27 and TRBJ2-1, with D hard to call. Germline CDR1 and CDR2: MNHEY and SMNVEV (reference sequence). The CDR3 has 15 residues. CDR3 amino acids: CATSYLRSGYNEQFF. The CDR3 bases are TGTGCCACCAGTTATTTGCGCTCCGGTTACAATGAGCAGTTCTTC.

This clonotype was picked up many times. V usage is TRBV6-1 and J usage is TRBJ2-3, with D tentatively TRBD1 (5 bases). The CDR3 loop spans 15 amino acids. Trimming removed 1 base from V and 4 bases from J, with 12 bases in between. Germline V CDR1 and CDR2: MNHNS, SASEGT. The CDR3 coding sequence is TGTGCCAGCAGTGAAGTAGGGGTGTTGGCAGATACGCAGTATTTT. Translation: CASSEVGVLADTQYF.

This sequence joins TRBV6-2 or TRBV6-3 and TRBJ2-7; D is uncertain. Germline CDR1 reads MNHEY; CDR2 reads SVGEGT. The length of the CDR3 is 15 residues. Trimming stripped 6 bases from V and 0 bases from J, with 15 bases between. The CDR3 here is CASSYNSWSSYEQYF. The CDR3 region has the DNA TGTGCCAGCAGCTATAATAGCTGGAGCTCCTACGAGCAGTACTTC.

Ten or more counts support this clonotype. This chain uses TRBV6-2 or TRBV6-3 with TRBJ1-2; TRBD1 is a possible D gene (5 bases). From germline, CDR1 is MNHEY and CDR2 SVGEGT. The V and J ends lost 5 bases and 2 bases respectively, with 12 bases between them. The CDR3 is made up of 14 amino acids. The CDR3 region is CASSVSTANYGYTF. CDR3 DNA: TGTGCCAGCAGTGTCTCGACAGCGAACTATGGCTACACCTTC.

This clonotype was picked up a small number of times. This rearrangement joins TRBV4-3 to TRBJ2-3; D is undetermined. V was shortened by 1 base and J by 3 bases, with 5 bases between the two germline ends. The CDR3 covers 13 residues. Germline CDR1 reads LGHNA; CDR2 reads YSLEER. CDR3 residues: CASSQAETDTQYF. The CDR3, as DNA: TGCGCCAGCAGCCAAGCGGAAACAGATACGCAGTATTTT.

This chain connects TRBV29-1 to TRBJ2-1, with 8 bases lining up with TRBD1. V lost 6 bases, J lost 5 bases, and 6 bases stayed unmatched. Germline V CDR1 and CDR2: SQVTM, ANQGSEA. The CDR3 is made up of 13 amino acids. This CDR3 reads CSVSGQGNNEQFF. CDR3 nucleotides: TGCAGCGTATCTGGACAGGGTAACAATGAGCAGTTCTTC.

The sample holds many counts of this clonotype. The rearrangement links TRBV7-2 to TRBJ1-3, with 9 bases aligning to TRBD1. The CDR3 is 16 amino acids. The ends lost 3 bases at V and 0 bases at J; junction bases unmatched: 3. In germline, CDR1 is SGHTA, CDR2 FQGNSA. In nucleotides, the CDR3 is TGTGCCAGCAGCTTCCCGGGACAGGGCTCTGGAAACACCATATATTTT. Protein product: CASSFPGQGSGNTIYF. The entire variable domain, with the rest obtained from reference TRBV7-2 and TRBJ1-3, is as follows: GAGVSQSPSNKVTEKGKDVELRCDPISGHTALYWYRQSLGQGLEFLIYFQGNSAPDKSGLPSDRFSAERTGGSVSTLTIQRTQQEDSAVYLCASSFPGQGSGNTIYFGEGSWLTVV.

In the case of this clonotype: Given a much more abundant clone one base away, this may be a read error. The chain has TRBV20-1 and TRBJ2-5; tentatively, D is TRBD2 (6 bases). This CDR3 has 14 residues. Looked up from germline, CDR1 is DFQATT and CDR2 is SNEGSKA (reference sequence). CDR3 sequence reads: CSARDLRDQEAQYF. The CDR3 bases are TGCAGTGCTAGAGATTTGCGGGACCAAGAGGCCCAGTACTTC.

This clonotype was observed a few times. The chain uses TRBV28 and TRBJ1-2; D might be TRBD1 (6 bases). Trimming stripped 9 bases from V and 8 bases from J, with 16 bases between. The CDR3 has 12 residues. Germline V CDR1 and CDR2: MDHEN, SYDVKM. The chain's CDR3 is CARSIQGYGYTF. CDR3 DNA: TGTGCCAGGAGTATACAGGGATACGGCTACACCTTC.

With respect to this clonotype: A read error may explain this, as a much larger clone is one base away. The DNA is left out, because the CDR3 cannot be placed on it with certainty; the CDR3 is given as TCRdb lists it. V and J are TRBV7-2 and TRBJ1-2; no check of the table's D call, TRBD1, against the DNA was made. Germline lookup yields CDR1 SGHTA and CDR2 FQGNSA. Termini included, the CDR3 measures 14 amino acids. The CDR3 spells CASSFAQGNYGCTF.

About this clonotype: A read error may explain this, as a much larger clone is one base away. V usage is TRBV4-1 and J usage is TRBJ2-7; no reliable D call. Germline CDR1 is MGHRA and CDR2 is YSYEKL. The CDR3 sequence is 13 residues long. This CDR3 is CASSLRAYNEQLF. The CDR3 DNA reads TGCGCCAGCAGCCTGAGAGCCTACAATGAGCAGCTCTTC.

This clonotype was observed a handful of times. J is TRBJ2-2 and V is TRBV7-9, with 11 bases that match TRBD2. The CDR3 has 18 amino acids. CDR1 SEHNR and CDR2 FQNEAQ come from the germline V gene (reference sequence). V lost 2 bases to trimming and J lost 4 bases; unmatched junction nucleotides: 9. The CDR3 region has the DNA TGTGCCAGCAGCTTAAGGTGGCTAGCGGGAGGTGGCACCGGGGAGCTGTTTTTT. Protein: CASSLRWLAGGGTGELFF.

This clonotype turned up a few times. The chain links TRBV20-1 to TRBJ2-4; D is unclear. Germline CDR1 is DFQATT and CDR2 is SNEGSKA (reference sequence). The germline V and J ends were trimmed by 3 bases and 0 bases, with 9 bases remaining between them. This CDR3 comprises 14 residues. CDR3 residues: CSASGNLAKNIQYF. DNA for the CDR3: TGCAGTGCTAGCGGAAACCTAGCCAAAAACATTCAGTACTTC.